The 10 T cell receptor beta chains below all came from one sample that was sequenced in a study of beta chain features in type 1 diabetes. What was sequenced were expressed TCRB transcripts, since all of the isolated RNA had been reverse transcribed. Sequencing was performed with immunoSEQ multiplex PCR; in TCRdb, only in-frame clones are kept and a portion is missing. This sample carries under 900,000 clones, about a sixth of them seen once, and the ten largest clones take around 0.02%. Sample: naive CD4+ T cells from blood. These receptors were taken from a woman between 18 and 30 years old in good health.

The chain employs TRBV5-4 and TRBJ2-3, with 8 bases fitting TRBD1. With V trimmed by 4 bases and J by 2 bases, 6 bases remained unmatched. Germline CDR1 and CDR2: SGHNT and YYREEE (reference sequence). The CDR3 has 15 residues. The CDR3 DNA follows: TGTGCCAGCAGCCCCTGGGACAGGTCCACAGATACGCAGTATTTT. This codes for CASSPWDRSTDTQYF.

This clone was detected only a few times. V is TRBV5-1 and J is TRBJ2-7; D gene uncertain. This CDR3 region has 15 residues. Trimming took 0 bases from V and 0 from J, leaving 10 bases between them. Per germline, CDR1 SGHRS and CDR2 YFSETQ. The CDR3 spells CASSLEPEFSYEQYF. CDR3 nucleotide sequence: TGCGCCAGCAGCTTGGAACCAGAATTCTCCTACGAGCAGTACTTC.

This clone was counted only a few times. V and J are TRBV7-8 and TRBJ2-5, with no clear D. Looked up from germline, CDR1 is SGHVS and CDR2 is FQNEAQ. This CDR3 region has 15 residues. The V end was cut by 5 bases, the J end by 5 bases, with 18 bases between. CDR3 in amino acids: CASSPRVGPPETQYF. The CDR3 bases are TGTGCCAGCAGCCCGCGTGTTGGCCCTCCGGAGACCCAGTACTTC.

V and J are TRBV7-8 and TRBJ1-1, with D perhaps matching TRBD1 (6 bases). The V gene lost 7 bases and the J gene lost 2 bases, with 23 bases spanning the gap. CDR3 length equals 17 residues. Germline V gene lookup returns CDR1 SGHVS and CDR2 FQNEAQ. This CDR3 reads CASTLWGGGSQNTEAFF. The DNA of the CDR3 is TGTGCCAGCACCCTATGGGGGGGCGGCTCGCAAAACACTGAAGCTTTCTTT.

V is TRBV19 and J is TRBJ2-5; D uncertain. This CDR3 region has 13 residues. Trimming cost V 3 bases and J 4 bases, with 9 bases left between them. Per germline, CDR1 LNHDA and CDR2 SQIVND (reference sequence). The CDR3 sequence is CASSMSDLETQYF. CDR3 coding DNA: TGTGCCAGTAGTATGTCGGACCTAGAGACCCAGTACTTC. Together with reference TRBV19 and TRBJ2-5, the CDR3 gives the full variable domain: DGGITQSPKYLFRKEGQNVTLSCEQNLNHDAMYWYRQDPGQGLRLIYYSQIVNDFQKGDIAEGYSVSREKKESFPLTVTSAQKNPTAFYLCASSMSDLETQYFGPGTRLLVL.

This clone was seen a few times. The V call is TRBV6-6, the J call TRBJ2-7; 10 bases match TRBD2. Germline V lookup: CDR1 MNHNY, CDR2 SVGAGI (reference sequence). V lost 2 bases and J lost 2; bases outside the gene matches: 3. CDR3 length: 15 residues. In nucleotides, the CDR3 is TGTGCCAGCAGTTACACAAGCGGGAGGGCCTACGAGCAGTACTTC. Its translation: CASSYTSGRAYEQYF.

The genes are TRBV20-1 and TRBJ2-1; D is uncertain. The V gene's germline CDR1 is DFQATT and CDR2 SNEGSKA (reference sequence). Trimming took off 7 bases at V and 4 bases at J, with 8 bases between the two ends. This CDR3 is 11 amino acids long. CDR3 sequence (DNA): TGCAGTGTCGCCCCATACAATGAGCAGTTCTTC. The encoded protein is CSVAPYNEQFF.

This rearrangement joins TRBV28 to TRBJ2-7; 10 bases are a match to TRBD2. Germline V gives CDR1 MDHEN, CDR2 SYDVKM. CDR3 length: 14 residues. With V trimmed by 6 bases and J by 3 bases, 5 bases remained unmatched. CDR3 region: CASSPGTSDYEQYF. The CDR3 nucleotides are TGTGCCAGCAGCCCTGGGACTAGCGACTACGAGCAGTACTTC.

This clone was picked up a small number of times. This chain connects TRBV28 to TRBJ2-2; D remains unclear. This CDR3 spans 12 amino acids. Per germline, CDR1 MDHEN and CDR2 SYDVKM. The V gene lost 4 bases and the J gene lost 8 bases, with 8 bases spanning the gap. The CDR3 nucleotides read TGTGCCAGCAGTTGGGGTCCTGGGGAGCTGTTTTTT. It is translated as CASSWGPGELFF.

The chain joins TRBV4-3 to TRBJ2-4, with D possibly being TRBD1 or TRBD2 (6 bases each). V was clipped by 3 bases and J by 0 bases, with 12 bases between them. Germline V gene sequence: CDR1 LGHNA, CDR2 YSLEER. The length of the CDR3 is 16 residues. The CDR3 DNA reads TGCGCCAGCAGCCATTCCGAGGGGGGAGCCAAAAACATTCAGTACTTC. Translation: CASSHSEGGAKNIQYF.